The entry that follows covers one T cell receptor (beta chain) sequence. The data are from a study of blood T cell repertoires in COVID-19. Authors' methods: Nucleated cell number was recorded as an estimate derived from reference gene primer amplification. Measured with immunoSEQ multiplex PCR; TCRdb has only the in-frame clones, and not every one. The V and J calls and clone size are taken from that table; D and trimming were inferred from the DNA. The table lists some 300,000 clones, 90% of them singletons. This receptor was taken from a woman between 50 and 59 years old with COVID-19, enrolled during active disease. The sample comprised peripheral blood.

The CDR3 sequence: CASSFPGGVNTEAFF. CDR3 bases: TGTGCCAGCAGCTTCCCTGGTGGAGTAAACACTGAAGCTTTCTTT. The chain has TRBV7-2 and TRBJ1-1; D gene uncertain. The germline gives CDR1 SGHTA, CDR2 FQGNSA. The CDR3 is made up of 15 amino acids. V was clipped by 3 bases and J by 2 bases, with 13 bases between them.